Sequencing of this T cell receptor (beta chain) was carried out in a study of cytomegalovirus exposure and HLA in healthy donors. At the level of the study: Researchers found that roughly 80% of 350 to 500 genotyped donors fell within the Caucasian-associated ancestry cluster. Study-wide points: Presence/absence analyses supposed approximately even sequencing depth among donors.

The V and J ends lost 4 bases and 6 bases, in that order; junction bases with no gene match: 5. The CDR3 sequence is 14 residues long. The germline V gene encodes CDR1 SGHDT and CDR2 YYEEEE. A remark on this clone: Its antigen is not known.

PCR involved 60 Vbeta and 13 Jbeta primers. Assay used: immunoSEQ multiplex PCR; TCRdb lists only in-frame clones, some missing. The data contain fewer than 150,000 clones, roughly three quarters of them singletons. This TCR derives from a young man in good health and CMV-seronegative. V is TRBV5-6 and J is TRBJ1-5; 9 nucleotides align to TRBD1. Material: PBMCs. CDR3 DNA sequence: TGTGCCAGCAGCGGGGGACAGGGTAGTCAGCCCCAGCATTTT. Protein product: CASSGGQGSQPQHF. Full variable domain (remainder filled in from reference TRBV5-6 and TRBJ1-5): DAGVTQSPTHLIKTRGQQVTLRCSPKSGHDTVSWYQQALGQGPQFIFQYYEEEERQRGNFPDRFSGHQFPNYSSELNVNALLLGDSALYLCASSGGQGSQPQHFGDGTRLSIL.